This T cell receptor (beta chain) was sequenced in a study of T-cell reconstitution after alpha-beta-depleted transplantation in children. Germline V gene lookup returns CDR1 DFQATT and CDR2 SNEGSKA (reference sequence). V was trimmed by 4 bases and J by 6 bases, leaving 14 bases between them. The CDR3 loop spans 13 amino acids. The sample holds many counts of this clonotype. As it was prepared, the TCRbeta library received unique molecular identifiers. TCRdb processed the PCR reads anew with MiXCR; each CDR3 protein has one entry. Among approximately 630,000 distinct CDR3 sequences listed, over 10% were seen once.

The clonotype originates from a girl aged 2-9 years with congenital amegakaryocytic thrombocytopenia, due to receive a stem cell transplant. This rearrangement joins TRBV20-1 to TRBJ2-3; D is uncertain. The sample in question was PBMCs, obtained before TCRalphabeta/CD19-depleted stem cell transplant. DNA of the CDR3: TGCAGTGCTAATTCCGCAGACAAGGATACGCAGTATTTT. Residues: CSANSADKDTQYF.